A single sample is the source of the 25 T cell receptor beta chains below, sequenced in a study of T cells in Graves' hyperthyroidism and ophthalmopathy. Amplified TCR beta CDR3 regions derived from RNA transcripts. HTBI primers were employed in a first-round RT-PCR of the TCR CDR3. TCRdb itself ran the multiplex PCR reads through MiXCR, one entry per CDR3 protein. The repertoire holds around 210,000 distinct CDR3 sequences, with about a sixth as singletons. The sequencing sample was made of blood. Source of these receptors: a woman aged 50 to 60 with Graves' hyperthyroidism.

The sample holds many counts of this clonotype. The chain has TRBV3-1 and TRBJ2-3, with TRBD1 as a possible D gene (5 bases). Trimming removed 0 bases at V and 1 base at J, with 8 bases between. CDR1 LGHDT and CDR2 YNNKEL come from the germline V gene (reference sequence). The CDR3 is 15 amino acids. The CDR3 coding sequence is TGTGCCAGCAGCCAAGACAGGGATGGCACAGATACGCAGTATTTT. Amino acid sequence: CASSQDRDGTDTQYF.

This clonotype was picked up many times. This chain uses TRBV11-3 with TRBJ1-1; maybe TRBD1 (6 bases). V lost 1 base, J lost 7 bases, and 7 bases lay in between. This CDR3 region has 12 residues. Germline CDR1 and CDR2: SGHNT and YENEEA. CDR3 DNA: TGTGCCAGCAGCTTAGGGGGGCTTGAAGCTTTCTTT. Protein sequence: CASSLGGLEAFF.

The chain employs TRBV20-1 and TRBJ2-1, with 13 bases that match TRBD2. This CDR3 spans 18 amino acids. Germline lookup yields CDR1 DFQATT and CDR2 SNEGSKA (reference sequence). The V and J ends lost 6 bases and 1 base, in that order; junction bases with no gene match: 12. CDR3 sequence reads: CSAPDTSGRASSYNEQFF. The CDR3 region has the DNA TGCAGTGCCCCAGATACTAGCGGGAGGGCCTCTTCCTACAATGAGCAGTTCTTC.

This sequence joins TRBV13 and TRBJ1-6; D is possibly TRBD1 (6 bases). In germline, CDR1 is PRHDT, CDR2 FYEKMQ (reference sequence). Trimming left V 5 bases short and J 6 bases short, with 11 bases between. CDR3 length: 14 residues. The CDR3 DNA sequence: TGTGCCAGCAGCCTGGACAGAGGTAATTCACCCCTCCACTTT. This codes for CASSLDRGNSPLHF.

This chain uses TRBV7-3 with TRBJ2-1; 10 bases are a match to TRBD2. Losses at the gene ends were 2 bases for V and 6 bases for J; bases not matched to a gene: 7. The CDR3 totals 16 residues. The germline V gene encodes CDR1 SGHTA and CDR2 FQGTGA. The CDR3 region has the DNA TGTGCCAGCAGCTTATTAGGGCTAGCGGGAGCCAATGAGCAGTTCTTC. It specifies CASSLLGLAGANEQFF.

This clonotype appeared many times. The V call is TRBV27, the J call TRBJ2-1, with TRBD1 as a possible D gene (6 bases). V lost 5 bases, J lost 0 bases, and 17 bases lay in between. Germline loops: CDR1 MNHEY, CDR2 SMNVEV (reference sequence). The CDR3 is 17 residues long. CDR3 sequence: CASSPYLGGSSYNEQFF. In DNA form, the CDR3 reads TGTGCCAGCAGTCCATACCTAGGGGGAAGCTCCTACAATGAGCAGTTCTTC.

This clonotype was counted between two and nine times. The V and J genes are TRBV7-2 and TRBJ1-5; D ambiguous. In germline, CDR1 is SGHTA, CDR2 FQGNSA. The CDR3 contains 15 residues. Trimming shortened V by 1 base and J by 1 base, and 8 bases separated the two germline ends. The CDR3 protein is CASSLGGISNQPQHF. The CDR3 nucleotides read TGTGCCAGCAGCTTAGGAGGGATCAGCAATCAGCCCCAGCATTTT.

This clonotype was counted ten times or more. CDR3 amino acids: CASRDRAREAFF. CDR3 nucleotides: TGTGCCAGCAGGGACAGGGCGCGTGAAGCTTTCTTT. The genes are TRBV3-1 and TRBJ1-1; 8 nucleotides match TRBD1. CDR1 is LGHDT, CDR2 YNNKEL, per germline (reference sequence). V gave up 6 bases and J gave up 7 bases; unmatched junction bases: 4. The CDR3 sequence is 12 residues long.

The V call is TRBV6-6, the J call TRBJ2-3, with 9 bases aligning to TRBD1. The germline V gene encodes CDR1 MNHNY and CDR2 SVGAGI (reference sequence). The CDR3 is made up of 16 amino acids. J lost 12 bases, V lost 2 bases, and 15 bases had no gene match. CDR3 coding DNA: TGTGCCAGCAGTTACGGAACAGGGGGCCCGAGCGAAATTCAGTATTTT. Translating gives CASSYGTGGPSEIQYF.

This clonotype appeared many times. The V call is TRBV19, the J call TRBJ1-4; a weak D match, TRBD1 (6 bases). CDR3 length: 15 residues. From germline, CDR1 is LNHDA and CDR2 SQIVND (reference sequence). V shed 5 bases and J shed 4 bases, with 14 bases lying between them. The CDR3 protein is CASSPGTPLNEKLFF. The CDR3 nucleotides read TGTGCCAGTAGTCCCGGGACACCTCTTAATGAAAAACTGTTTTTT. Full variable domain (outside the CDR3, taken from reference TRBV19 and TRBJ1-4): DGGITQSPKYLFRKEGQNVTLSCEQNLNHDAMYWYRQDPGQGLRLIYYSQIVNDFQKGDIAEGYSVSREKKESFPLTVTSAQKNPTAFYLCASSPGTPLNEKLFFGSGTQLSVL.

The rearrangement links TRBV29-1 to TRBJ2-1; D possibly matches TRBD1 or TRBD2 (5 bases each). Germline-derived CDR1 and CDR2 are SQVTM and ANQGSEA. The V gene lost 7 bases and the J gene lost 7 bases, with 14 bases spanning the gap. The CDR3 loop spans 12 amino acids. The CDR3 reads CSALWGPNEQFF. Written as DNA, the CDR3 is TGCAGCGCCCTCTGGGGACCGAATGAGCAGTTCTTC.

This clonotype was seen ten or more times. The chain uses TRBV6-2 or TRBV6-3 and TRBJ2-1; unclear D gene. Trimming pared 0 bases from V and 3 bases from J, leaving 12 bases between. In germline, CDR1 is MNHEY, CDR2 SVGEGT. This CDR3 is 16 amino acids long. CDR3 in amino acids: CASSYSNSKVYNEQFF. DNA for the CDR3: TGTGCCAGCAGTTACTCGAATAGTAAAGTCTACAATGAGCAGTTCTTC.

This clonotype was detected ten times or more. This chain links TRBV11-2 with TRBJ2-7; TRBD2 matches at 7 bases. Germline CDR1 reads SGHAT; CDR2 reads FQNNGV. The trim removed 3 bases at V and 0 bases at J, leaving 8 bases unmatched. This CDR3 contains 16 residues. The CDR3: CASSFPGGSSSYEQYF. DNA of the CDR3: TGTGCCAGCAGCTTTCCGGGCGGGAGCAGCTCCTACGAGCAGTACTTC.

Remarks on this clonotype: This could be a read error, since a much larger clone is one nucleotide away. The rearrangement joins TRBV20-1 to TRBJ1-1; tentative D call: TRBD1 (5 bases). Looked up from germline, CDR1 is DFQATT and CDR2 is SNEGSKA (reference sequence). Trimming pared 5 bases from V and 1 base from J, leaving 5 bases between. This CDR3 region has 11 residues. CDR3 residues: CSADRNTEAFF. The CDR3 region has the DNA TGCAGTGCTGACAGGAACACTGAAGCTTTCTTT.

There are many counts of this clonotype. This rearrangement joins TRBV20-1 to TRBJ1-5; D ambiguous. Trimming shortened V by 2 bases and J by 3 bases, and 14 bases separated the two germline ends. Germline CDR1 DFQATT, CDR2 SNEGSKA (reference sequence). This CDR3 comprises 15 residues. CDR3 DNA sequence: TGCAGTGCTAGACAGACGGTAGGAATCAATCAGCCCCAGCATTTT. Amino acids: CSARQTVGINQPQHF.

This clonotype was detected many times. The CDR3 here is CRGQGWSTEAFF. In DNA form, the CDR3 reads TGCAGGGGACAGGGATGGTCCACTGAAGCTTTCTTT. The V gene is TRBV20-1, the J gene TRBJ1-1, with 9 bases matching TRBD1. Germline values: CDR1 DFQATT, CDR2 SNEGSKA (reference sequence). The CDR3 covers 12 residues.

The table lists this clonotype with a count of one. The chain carries TRBV6-1 and TRBJ1-2; 9 bases agree with TRBD1. The CDR3 covers 15 residues. Germline values: CDR1 MNHNS, CDR2 SASEGT. With 1 base clipped from V and 6 bases from J, the junction kept 6 bases outside the gene matches. CDR3 sequence (DNA): TGTGCCAGCAGTGAAGTCAGGACAGGGGTTAATGGCTACACCTTC. Its translation: CASSEVRTGVNGYTF.

This clonotype was seen a handful of times. This sequence joins TRBV5-8 and TRBJ2-1, with TRBD2 matching over 10 bases. V was clipped by 9 bases and J by 3 bases; unmatched bases: 6. Germline V gene lookup returns CDR1 SGHTS and CDR2 YDEGEE. The CDR3 spans 14 residues. The CDR3 nucleotides read TGTGCCACCACCGGGACTAGCGTCTACAATGAGCAGTTCTTC. As protein: CATTGTSVYNEQFF.

The table lists this clonotype with a few counts. The chain has TRBV12-3 or TRBV12-4 and TRBJ1-5; D is perhaps TRBD1 (5 bases). Trimming removed 5 bases from V and 7 bases from J, with 15 bases in between. The CDR3 consists of 14 residues. This chain's CDR3 is CASSPKGQGQPQHF. The CDR3 DNA sequence: TGTGCCAGCAGTCCGAAGGGGCAAGGGCAGCCCCAGCATTTT.

This clonotype has at least ten counts. The chain uses TRBV11-2 and TRBJ1-2; 7 bases are a match to TRBD1. The CDR3 is made up of 14 amino acids. Per the germline V gene, CDR1 is SGHAT and CDR2 is FQNNGV. The V gene end was trimmed by 0 bases and the J gene end by 4 bases; junction bases not matched to a gene: 2. The CDR3 DNA reads as TGTGCCAGCAGCTTAGAGGGACAGACCTATGGCTACACCTTC. It is translated as CASSLEGQTYGYTF.

This clonotype was seen many times. This sequence joins TRBV20-1 and TRBJ2-1; either TRBD1 or TRBD2 may fit D (6 bases each). Between the trimmed V and J ends, which lost 3 bases and 7 bases, there was a span of 19 bases. Germline V gives CDR1 DFQATT, CDR2 SNEGSKA (reference sequence). This CDR3 has 15 residues. The CDR3 protein is CSARAGAGFGNEQFF. Here the CDR3 DNA reads TGCAGTGCTAGGGCAGGGGCGGGGTTCGGGAATGAGCAGTTCTTC.

Comment on this clonotype: Likely a read error: the CDR3 ends without its conserved phenylalanine or tryptophan. J is TRBJ1-2 and V is TRBV6-5; D not certain. V was cut by 7 bases and J by 5 bases, with 8 bases left in between. The CDR3 contains 11 residues. Looked up from germline, CDR1 is MNHEY and CDR2 is SVGAGI. The DNA of the CDR3 is TGTGCCAGCAATTGGGAGTATGGCTACACCCTC. Translated, it gives CASNWEYGYTL.

This clonotype has more than one count but fewer than ten. V usage is TRBV28 and J usage is TRBJ2-1, with D possibly being TRBD2 (7 bases). This CDR3 has 16 residues. The V gene's germline CDR1 is MDHEN and CDR2 SYDVKM. The V gene lost 5 bases and the J gene lost 3 bases, with 17 bases spanning the gap. The CDR3: CASSGRGGSVYNEQFF. CDR3 nucleotides: TGTGCCAGCAGTGGGAGGGGGGGTTCAGTCTACAATGAGCAGTTCTTC. Drawing the rest from reference TRBV28 and TRBJ2-1, the complete variable domain is DVKVTQSSRYLVKRTGEKVFLECVQDMDHENMFWYRQDPGLGLRLIYFSYDVKMKEKGDIPEGYSVSREKKERFSLILESASTNQTSMYLCASSGRGGSVYNEQFFGPGTRLTVL.

This clonotype showed up many times. V gene TRBV6-1 combines with J gene TRBJ2-7; possibly TRBD1 for D (5 bases). Deletions cut 6 bases from V and 5 bases from J, with 11 bases between. Germline values: CDR1 MNHNS, CDR2 SASEGT. This CDR3 is 12 amino acids long. CDR3 bases: TGTGCCAGCAGAAGCAGGGTCCACGAGCAGTACTTC. It yields the protein CASRSRVHEQYF.

This clonotype was found many times. J is TRBJ2-3 and V is TRBV2; no definite D call. In germline, CDR1 is SNHLY, CDR2 FYNNEI. The length of the CDR3 is 13 residues. V shed 2 bases and J shed 7 bases, with 10 bases lying between them. The CDR3 region has the DNA TGTGCCAGCAGTGAACCAACAGTCCATACGCAGTATTTT. This gives the protein CASSEPTVHTQYF.